The table lists the clone carrying this T cell receptor (beta chain) with a few counts. What it binds is not known. As every portion of the isolated RNA was reverse transcribed, the sequencing read expressed TCRB transcripts. Millions of reads was the average for naive, central memory and regulatory T cell samples. Clones were read by immunoSEQ multiplex PCR, and TCRdb kept only the in-frame ones, dropping some. The repertoire holds 310,000 or so clones, with roughly 8% as singletons. This entry is derived from a study of beta chain features in type 1 diabetes. General study results and limits: Lower insertion and higher deletion counts appeared at VDJ junctions in type 1 diabetes patients. Across patients, naive, central memory and Treg TCRB repertoires exhibited apparently greater similarity than was observed across healthy donors.

Donors underwent one heparinised blood draw, about 110 mL on average. Germline lookup yields CDR1 SGHTA and CDR2 FQGTGA. After removal of 5 bases from V and 10 bases from J, the junction contained 7 bases not matched to a gene. CDR3 size: 15 residues. This sequence was found in a woman aged 18-29 years in good health. The chain combines TRBV7-3 with TRBJ2-1, with 14 bases aligning to TRBD2. The specimen was central memory CD4+ T cells from blood. For the CDR3, the DNA is TGTGCCAGCAGCCCGACTAGCGGGAGGGTGGGGGAGCAGTTCTTC. Translating gives CASSPTSGRVGEQFF.